The 21 T cell receptor beta chains presented below share a single source sample, sequenced in a study of T cell responses to AZD1222 COVID-19 vaccine. Profiling relied on immunoSEQ multiplex PCR, and the TCRdb table lists in-frame clones only, not all of them. Among fewer than 200,000 clones listed, around 88% were seen once. Material: peripheral blood, obtained on day 0 of AZD1222 vaccination. These receptors were collected from an adult in good health.

This rearrangement joins TRBV6-2 or TRBV6-3 to TRBJ2-7, with unresolved D. The CDR3 loop spans 14 amino acids. The germline gives CDR1 MNHEY, CDR2 SVGEGT. The ends were cut back, 3 bases at V and 0 bases at J, with 9 bases in the middle. CDR3: CASSYSPNSYEQYF. The DNA of the CDR3 is TGTGCCAGCAGTTATTCACCAAACTCCTACGAGCAGTACTTC.

V gene TRBV4-1 combines with J gene TRBJ2-2; D might be TRBD1 (6 bases). This CDR3 has 17 amino acids. V was shortened by 4 bases and J by 5 bases, with 20 bases between the two germline ends. CDR1 MGHRA and CDR2 YSYEKL come from the germline V gene. Written as DNA, the CDR3 is TGCGCCAGCAGCCGGACCCCACAGGGATTAGGGACCGGGGAGCTGTTTTTT. Its protein product is CASSRTPQGLGTGELFF.

The V and J genes are TRBV7-6 and TRBJ1-5; D might be TRBD1 (5 bases). There are 15 residues in the CDR3. Germline V gene sequence: CDR1 SGHVS, CDR2 FNYEAQ. Trimming left V 5 bases short and J 3 bases short, with 14 bases between. The CDR3 sequence: CASSPWDGSNQPQHF. The CDR3 DNA reads TGTGCCAGCAGCCCATGGGACGGATCCAATCAGCCCCAGCATTTT.

The V and J genes are TRBV27 and TRBJ2-3, with D hard to call. The CDR3 loop spans 12 amino acids. Trimming left V 3 bases short and J 0 bases short, with 1 base between. CDR1 and CDR2 from the germline V gene are MNHEY and SMNVEV (reference sequence). DNA for the CDR3: TGTGCCAGCAGTTTTAGCACAGATACGCAGTATTTT. Translated, it gives CASSFSTDTQYF.

This clone was recorded a few times. The identical CDR3 is also encoded by other nucleotide sequences in the sample. The chain links TRBV11-2 to TRBJ2-5; no clear D gene. Germline CDR1 SGHAT, CDR2 FQNNGV. V lost 3 bases and J lost 5, with 10 bases in between. The CDR3 is 13 residues long. The CDR3 protein is CASSFGSVETQYF. The CDR3 bases are TGTGCCAGCAGCTTCGGTTCAGTGGAGACCCAGTACTTC.

V is TRBV4-1 and J is TRBJ2-2, with no clear D. Germline V gene lookup returns CDR1 MGHRA and CDR2 YSYEKL. This CDR3 contains 13 residues. Trimming removed 3 bases from V and 6 bases from J, with 8 bases in between. DNA of the CDR3: TGCGCCAGCAGCCAGACCTCATCCGGGGAGCTGTTTTTT. It encodes CASSQTSSGELFF.

The chain carries TRBV19 and TRBJ1-1; possibly TRBD1 for D (6 bases). CDR1 and CDR2 (germline): LNHDA, SQIVND (reference sequence). The CDR3 extends over 13 amino acids. Deletions cut 2 bases from V and 12 bases from J, with 16 bases between. CDR3 DNA: TGTGCCAGTAGTATAATGCGGGGGGCAGGAACTTTCTTT. Protein: CASSIMRGAGTFF. Filled out from reference TRBV19 and TRBJ1-1, the complete variable domain reads DGGITQSPKYLFRKEGQNVTLSCEQNLNHDAMYWYRQDPGQGLRLIYYSQIVNDFQKGDIAEGYSVSREKKESFPLTVTSAQKNPTAFYLCASSIMRGAGTFFGQGTRLTVV.

V gene TRBV28 combines with J gene TRBJ2-5, with D perhaps assigned TRBD1 or TRBD2 (5 bases each). Trimming cost V 4 bases and J 9 bases, with 18 bases left between them. The CDR3 spans 14 residues. Germline loops: CDR1 MDHEN, CDR2 SYDVKM. Written as DNA, the CDR3 is TGTGCCAGCAGTTCCAAACCGGGGCGAGGACCCCAGTACTTC. It is translated as CASSSKPGRGPQYF.

This clone was seen once. This rearrangement joins TRBV28 to TRBJ2-1; D gene uncertain. Trimming shortened V by 8 bases and J by 5 bases, and 13 bases separated the two germline ends. Germline V lookup: CDR1 MDHEN, CDR2 SYDVKM. The CDR3 length is 13 residues. The CDR3 DNA is TGTGCCAGCGGGCGTTATCTAAACAATGAGCAGTTCTTC. It codes for CASGRYLNNEQFF.

The chain carries TRBV27 and TRBJ2-7; 9 nucleotides match TRBD1. After removal of 3 bases from V and 2 bases from J, the junction contained 5 bases not matched to a gene. Germline V CDR1 and CDR2: MNHEY, SMNVEV (reference sequence). The CDR3 covers 15 residues. The CDR3 DNA sequence: TGTGCCAGCAGTTTCGGGACAGGGTGGGCCTACGAGCAGTACTTC. Its translation is CASSFGTGWAYEQYF.

This sequence joins TRBV9 and TRBJ1-6; tentatively, D is TRBD1 (5 bases). The CDR3 runs 18 residues. V lost 0 bases, J lost 11 bases, and 24 bases lay in between. In germline, CDR1 is SGDLS, CDR2 YYNGEE. The CDR3 protein is CASSVGALGTETATPLHF. The CDR3 bases are TGTGCCAGCAGCGTAGGTGCTCTGGGGACGGAGACGGCGACACCCCTCCACTTT.

This clone was recorded once. The chain employs TRBV13 and TRBJ1-1, with unresolved D. The germline gives CDR1 PRHDT, CDR2 FYEKMQ (reference sequence). The CDR3 is 12 amino acids. V was trimmed by 4 bases and J by 7 bases, leaving 10 bases between them. In DNA, the CDR3 is TGTGCCAGCAGCTCGGCGGGCGGTGAAGCTTTCTTT. It is translated as CASSSAGGEAFF.

Note on this clone: An end of the junction does not agree with germline; a read error may underlie this. The CDR3 sequence: CACRGPYEQYF. The CDR3 DNA is TGTGCCTGCAGGGGGCCCTACGAGCAGTACTTC. The chain is built from TRBV28 and TRBJ2-7, with 8 positions matching TRBD1. This CDR3 is 11 amino acids long. CDR1 MDHEN and CDR2 SYDVKM come from the germline V gene.

J is TRBJ2-5 and V is TRBV18, with D possibly called TRBD1 or TRBD2 (5 bases each). The CDR3 covers 14 residues. V lost 6 bases, J lost 2 bases, and 13 bases lay in between. Germline CDR1 reads KGHSH; CDR2 reads LQKENI. The CDR3: CASSKAGTQETQYF. CDR3 bases: TGTGCCAGCTCGAAGGCAGGGACGCAAGAGACCCAGTACTTC.

This chain links TRBV19 with TRBJ2-7; 8 positions agree with TRBD1. Germline V gene data show CDR1 as LNHDA and CDR2 as SQIVND (reference sequence). This CDR3 is built from 15 residues. V lost 1 base to trimming and J lost 6 bases; unmatched junction nucleotides: 8. CDR3 region: CASSIVDRDIGEQYF. DNA of the CDR3: TGTGCCAGTAGTATAGTGGACAGGGATATTGGCGAGCAGTACTTC.

This sequence joins TRBV25-1 and TRBJ1-2; D remains ambiguous. CDR1 MGHDK and CDR2 SYGVNS come from the germline V gene. V lost 7 bases and J lost 0, with 15 bases in between. The CDR3 length is 15 residues. In nucleotides, the CDR3 is TGTGCCAGCATAAGCCCCTTGATTTCTAACTATGGCTACACCTTC. Its translation: CASISPLISNYGYTF.

The sample holds a few counts of this clone. The DNA of the CDR3 is TGTGCCAGCAGTGAGGGCCCGATAAGGGCAGATACGCAGTATTTT. It is translated as CASSEGPIRADTQYF. The rearrangement uses TRBV6-1 and TRBJ2-3; D uncertain. With 3 bases removed from V and 4 bases from J, the gap between germline ends came to 14 bases. This CDR3 is built from 15 residues. Germline CDR1 is MNHNS and CDR2 is SASEGT.

The gene calls are TRBV3-1 (or the pseudogene TRBV3-2) and TRBJ2-1, with D maybe TRBD2 (6 bases). Trimming cost V 4 bases and J 5 bases, with 21 bases left between them. This CDR3 contains 17 residues. CDR1 is LGHDT and CDR2 is YNNKEL in the germline V gene (reference sequence). Here the CDR3 reads CASSLADPISSDNEQFF. The CDR3 region has the DNA TGTGCCAGCAGCCTAGCGGATCCCATTTCTTCCGACAATGAGCAGTTCTTC.

V usage is TRBV3-1 (or the pseudogene TRBV3-2) and J usage is TRBJ1-2; 7 bases line up with TRBD1. Germline V gives CDR1 LGHDT, CDR2 YNNKEL (reference sequence). The length of the CDR3 is 15 residues. V gave up 4 bases and J gave up 3 bases; unmatched junction bases: 8. This CDR3 is CASSRALTGDYGYTF. CDR3 in DNA: TGTGCCAGCAGCCGAGCTTTAACAGGGGACTATGGCTACACCTTC.

This chain connects TRBV5-4 to TRBJ1-6; D is ambiguous. From germline, CDR1 is SGHNT and CDR2 YYREEE (reference sequence). The CDR3 is 14 residues long. The V and J ends lost 3 bases and 7 bases respectively, with 11 bases between them. CDR3: CASSSAALNSPLHF. CDR3 DNA sequence: TGTGCCAGCAGCTCTGCCGCCCTAAATTCACCCCTCCACTTT.

V is TRBV3-1 (or the pseudogene TRBV3-2) and J is TRBJ2-5; 10 positions match TRBD2. The CDR3 is 16 amino acids. Germline-derived CDR1 and CDR2 are LGHDT and YNNKEL (reference sequence). With 0 bases clipped from V and 4 bases from J, the junction kept 5 bases outside the gene matches. CDR3 amino acids: CASSQDLLAGRETQYF. The CDR3, as DNA: TGTGCCAGCAGCCAAGATTTACTAGCGGGAAGAGAGACCCAGTACTTC.